Listed here is a single T cell receptor (beta chain). This CDR3 region has 15 residues. Germline V gene data show CDR1 as LNHDA and CDR2 as SQIVND (reference sequence). The J segment lost 4 bases and the V segment lost 2 bases, leaving 4 bases of the junction unmatched. Generated by immunoSEQ multiplex PCR, the TCRdb table keeps only in-frame clones and is missing some. In the table there are about 200,000 clones, 85% of which are singletons. Clinical history reported by participants formed the basis on which cohorts were assigned. Cohort 3 recovery required two negative PCRs, clearance, or symptom resolution. This sample is part of a study of blood T cell repertoires in COVID-19.

This clonotype originated in a man between 35 and 55 years old who had recovered from COVID-19. Sequenced: PBMCs or T cells enriched from blood (not recorded which). The chain has TRBV19 and TRBJ1-5; 8 bases agree with TRBD1. The CDR3 DNA sequence: TGTGCCAGTAGTATAACAGGGGGTGGAAATCAGCCCCAGCATTTT. Residues: CASSITGGGNQPQHF.